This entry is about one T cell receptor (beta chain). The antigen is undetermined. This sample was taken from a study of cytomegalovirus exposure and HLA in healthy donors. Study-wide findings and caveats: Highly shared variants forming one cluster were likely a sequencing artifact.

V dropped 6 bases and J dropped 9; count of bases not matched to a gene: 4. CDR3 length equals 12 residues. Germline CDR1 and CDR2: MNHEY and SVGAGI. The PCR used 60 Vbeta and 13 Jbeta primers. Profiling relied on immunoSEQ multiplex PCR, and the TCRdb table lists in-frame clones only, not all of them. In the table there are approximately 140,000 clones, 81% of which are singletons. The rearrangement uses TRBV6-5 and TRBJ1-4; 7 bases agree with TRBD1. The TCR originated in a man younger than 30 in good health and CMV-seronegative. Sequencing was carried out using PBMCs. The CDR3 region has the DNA TGTGCCAGCAGAACCAGGGGGAAAAAACTGTTTTTT. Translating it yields CASRTRGKKLFF.